Listed below are T cell receptor beta chains from one sample, sequenced in a study of cytomegalovirus exposure and HLA in healthy donors. Clones were read by immunoSEQ multiplex PCR, and TCRdb kept only the in-frame ones, dropping some. The table records about 180,000 clones, 77% of them present only once. Sequenced sample: PBMCs. The receptors derive from a woman in her twenties or thirties in good health and CMV-seropositive. CDR3s include the opening cysteine and the closing phenylalanine or tryptophan. The D gene is left open where the match is weak. Size is stated for part of the rows, as once, few or many counts, or as a class when the clone is expanded.

NA	TRBV6-6	TRBD1	TRBJ2-7	TGTGCCAGCAGCTCCGTAGGACAGGGCTACGAGCAGTACTTC	CASSSVGQGYEQYF
NA	TRBV28	NA	TRBJ2-5	TGTGCCAGCAGCCCCGTTTGGCAGAACCAAGAGACCCAGTACTTC	CASSPVWQNQETQYF
NA	TRBV27	NA	TRBJ1-5	TGTGCCAGCAGTCCTGGACTTTATAGCAATCAGCCCCAGCATTTT	CASSPGLYSNQPQHF
NA	TRBV5-1	TRBD1	TRBJ1-1	TGCGCCAGCAGCTTGGAGGGGGCGAACACTGAAGCTTTCTTT	CASSLEGANTEAFF
once	TRBV10-3	TRBD2	TRBJ2-3	TGTGCCATCAGTGAGTATAGCGGGGACACAGATACGCAGTATTTT	CAISEYSGDTDTQYF
NA	TRBV27	NA	TRBJ2-1	TGTGCCAGCAGTTTAGGACAGACCTACAATGAGCAGTTCTTC	CASSLGQTYNEQFF
NA	TRBV6-5	NA	TRBJ2-1	TGTGCCAGCAGTTCCCTTATGGAGGGTAATGAGCAGTTCTTC	CASSSLMEGNEQFF
NA	TRBV27	NA	TRBJ2-1	TGTGCCAGCAGTTATTTTGGAGGGGAGCAGTTCTTC	CASSYFGGEQFF
NA	TRBV29-1	NA	TRBJ2-7	TGCAGCGTCCCTAAGTGGGAGTGGTCCTACGAGCAGTACTTC	CSVPKWEWSYEQYF
NA	TRBV19	TRBD1	TRBJ2-1	TGTGCCAGTTGGAGCAGGGGGCAGGATGAGCAGTTCTTC	CASWSRGQDEQFF
NA	TRBV6-5	TRBD2	TRBJ2-5	TGTGCCAGCAGCAAAGGTAGCGGGAGGGTGGAGACCCAGTACTTC	CASSKGSGRVETQYF
NA	TRBV7-2	TRBD2	TRBJ2-7	TGTGCCAGCAGCATAGAACTAGCGGGAGGGGGCGAGCAGTACTTC	CASSIELAGGGEQYF
NA	TRBV2	NA	TRBJ2-7	TGTGCCAGCAGTGCTGACAGACCCTACGAGCAGTACTTC	CASSADRPYEQYF
NA	TRBV7-9	NA	TRBJ2-1	TGTGCCAGCAGCTCCCCGGCGGATGGCGGCAATGAGCAGTTCTTC	CASSSPADGGNEQFF
NA	TRBV2	TRBD1	TRBJ2-5	TGTGCCAGCAGCATAGGACAGGGAGGCGGAGAGACCCAGTACTTC	CASSIGQGGGETQYF
NA	TRBV27	NA	TRBJ1-4	TGTGCCAGCAGTTTATGGCCTAATGAAAAACTGTTTTTT	CASSLWPNEKLFF
NA	TRBV28	TRBD1	TRBJ2-7	TGTGCCAGCAGCCGCGACAGGGTGATGGTCGAGCAGTACTTC	CASSRDRVMVEQYF
NA	TRBV6-6	NA	TRBJ2-7	TGTGCCAGCAGCGTGGGGGGATTCTACGAGCAGTACTTC	CASSVGGFYEQYF
NA	TRBV5-8	NA	TRBJ2-7	TGTGCCAGCAGCTCCTTCCGGGCCTACGAGCAGTACTTC	CASSSFRAYEQYF
NA	TRBV5-1	TRBD2	TRBJ2-7	TGCGCCAGCAGCCTGGTGTTGGGCCGCGGGAGGGGGGACGAGCAGTACTTC	CASSLVLGRGRGDEQYF
NA	TRBV11-3	TRBD1	TRBJ2-7	TGTGCCAGCAGCGGTGGACAGGGCGCCGAGCAGTACTTC	CASSGGQGAEQYF
few	TRBV6-5	TRBD1	TRBJ1-3	TGTGCCAGCAGTGCTAGGGGGCGAAACACCATATATTTT	CASSARGRNTIYF
NA	TRBV5-1	TRBD2	TRBJ2-1	TGCGCCAGCAGCCTCGGCCTAGCGGGAAACAATGAGCAGTTCTTC	CASSLGLAGNNEQFF
NA	TRBV7-2	TRBD1	TRBJ2-7	TGCGCCAGCAGTCGGACAGGGCCGTACGAGCAGTACTTC	CASSRTGPYEQYF
NA	TRBV9	TRBD2	TRBJ2-3	TGTGCCAGCACAATCTTAGCGGGAGGCTCCGATACGCAGTATTTT	CASTILAGGSDTQYF
NA	TRBV7-3	TRBD1	TRBJ1-1	TGTGCCAGCAGCCGGGGACAGCCCAACACTGAAGCTTTCTTT	CASSRGQPNTEAFF
NA	TRBV11-2	NA	TRBJ1-2	TGTGCCAGCAGCTTAGAGGCTGGATCGGGTAGCTATGGCTACACCTTC	CASSLEAGSGSYGYTF
NA	TRBV30	NA	TRBJ1-5	TGTGCCTGGAGTCCCCCCCCGGGAGGGGGCAATCAGCCCCAGCATTTT	CAWSPPPGGGNQPQHF
NA	TRBV6-1	TRBD1	TRBJ1-4	TGTGCCAGCAGTGAAGCGCCCGACAGGGAGTCGGGAAAACTGTTTTTT	CASSEAPDRESGKLFF
NA	TRBV7-9	TRBD1	TRBJ1-1	TGTGCCAGCAGCATAGGGACAGACACTGAAGCTTTCTTT	CASSIGTDTEAFF
NA	TRBV28	NA	TRBJ2-1	TGTGCCAGCACCCTTTTTTTAGGCCATGAAGGGGTCTACAATGAGCAGTTCTTC	CASTLFLGHEGVYNEQFF
once	TRBV11-3	NA	TRBJ1-3	TGTGCCAGCAGCCAGACAGCGAGCTCTGGAAACACCATATATTTT	CASSQTASSGNTIYF
NA	TRBV6-5	TRBD1	TRBJ1-4	TGTGCCAGCAGTAGGACAGGGGGAAGTGAAAAACTGTTTTTT	CASSRTGGSEKLFF
NA	TRBV28	TRBD1	TRBJ1-2	TGTGCCAGCAGTCGACAGGGGAAATATGGCTACACCTTC	CASSRQGKYGYTF
NA	TRBV6-1	TRBD2	TRBJ2-1	TGTGCCAGCAGTGTCGACCGGGGGGGATCCTACAATGAGCAGTTCTTC	CASSVDRGGSYNEQFF
NA	TRBV7-9	NA	TRBJ1-2	TGTGCCAGCAGCTCAGAGGGACACGTAGAGCTCTATGGCTACACCTTC	CASSSEGHVELYGYTF
NA	TRBV2	TRBD1	TRBJ2-7	TGTGCCAGCAGCGGGACAGGGGGAGTGGGCGAGCAGTACTTC	CASSGTGGVGEQYF
NA	TRBV5-1	TRBD2	TRBJ2-1	TGCGCCAGCAGCTTCTTCGGACTAGCGGGATCGGGGAATGAGCAGTTCTTC	CASSFFGLAGSGNEQFF
once	TRBV30	NA	TRBJ1-1	TGTGCCTGGAGTGTTACGGGGAGTGGCACTGAAGCTTTCTTT	CAWSVTGSGTEAFF